Below, 26 T cell receptor delta chains from the same sample are listed, as sequenced in a study of gamma-delta chains in newborns, infants, children (dated by TCRdb to between 2018 and 2021). Sequenced on an Illumina MiSeq. Clone calls in TCRdb were regenerated from the public reads with CATT, after which identical DNA sequences shared one row. The sample table contains about 5,400 delta-chain clones; only one count was recorded for approximately 17% of them. Of the sample, more than 4.5% falls within the top ten clones. The sequenced sample consisted of blood. These receptors were taken from a child who was a newborn, infant or young child, either healthy, febrile or measles-vaccinated (not recorded which).

In this sample, this clone turned up a few times. A much larger clone lies a single base off, so this may be a read error. Different DNA sequences within this sample yield the same CDR3. The CDR3 reads CACDTVGAYTDKLIF. DNA of the CDR3: TGCGCCTGTGACACCGTGGGGGCGTACACCGATAAACTCATCTTT. V and J are TRDV2 and TRDJ1, with D possibly TRDD3 on 6 matching bases. The CDR3 is made up of 15 amino acids. CDR1 and CDR2 from the germline V gene are GEAIGNYY and EKD.

The chain recombines TRDV1 with TRDJ1; TRDD2 is a possible D gene (5 bases). V lost 3 bases, J lost 3 bases, and 14 bases lay in between. Per germline, CDR1 TSWWSYY and CDR2 QGS. This CDR3 contains 15 residues. The CDR3 spells CALGEYSFTADKLIF. DNA for the CDR3: TGTGCTCTTGGGGAGTATTCCTTCACGGCCGATAAACTCATCTTT.

This clone ranks as medium-sized (0.01 to 0.1%). The sample holds other DNA sequences that translate to the same CDR3. The rearrangement joins TRDV2 to TRDJ2; 10 bases match TRDD3. This CDR3 contains 18 residues. J lost 0 bases, V lost 3 bases, and 9 bases had no gene match. Germline assignment: CDR1 GEAIGNYY and CDR2 EKD. The CDR3 DNA reads as TGTGCCTGTGACGGTATACTGGGGGATCAATCTTTGACAGCACAACTCTTCTTT. Its translation is CACDGILGDQSLTAQLFF.

In regard to this clone: Distinct nucleotide sequences in the sample also encode this CDR3. The assigned J gene is TRDJ1, but the V gene is uncalled; TRDD3, the table's D call, was not compared with the DNA. The CDR3 sequence is 22 residues long. CDR3 DNA: TGTGCTCTCGGGGCCCGCCTCGAATTATTCTCCTGGGGGAGGGCACACACCGATAAACTCATCTTT. It is translated as CALGARLELFSWGRAHTDKLIF.

Regarding this clone: A much larger clone lies a single base off, so this may be a read error. This chain joins TRDV2 and TRDJ3; 11 nucleotides match TRDD3. TCRdb carries no J gene annotation; the J gene was assigned here by matching the DNA with germline. Trimming took 1 base from V and 0 from J; bases not matched to a gene: 10. Germline V gene sequence: CDR1 GEAIGNYY, CDR2 EKD. The CDR3 length is 21 residues. The CDR3 nucleotides read TGTGCCTGTGACACACTCAGCGTACTGGGGGATAGCTCCTGGGACACCCGACAGATGTTTTTC. Its translation is CACDTLSVLGDSSWDTRQMFF.

This rearrangement joins TRDV2 to TRDJ1, with 7 bases aligning to TRDD3. Assignment of the J gene here rests on matching the DNA to germline, because TCRdb gives none. The V segment lost 7 bases and the J segment 1 base; nucleotides outside the gene matches: 14. CDR1 GEAIGNYY and CDR2 EKD come from the germline V gene. The CDR3 has 16 residues. The CDR3 nucleotides read TGTGCCTGGGACTATACTACGGGGGGATGCACCGATAAACTCATCTTT. This gives the protein CAWDYTTGGCTDKLIF.

About this clone: Other DNA sequences in this sample translate to the same CDR3. The chain has TRDV2 and TRDJ3; no clear D gene. This CDR3 is 18 amino acids long. The ends were cut back, 1 base at V and 0 bases at J, with 12 bases in the middle. Germline lookup yields CDR1 GEAIGNYY and CDR2 EKD. The CDR3 DNA reads as TGTGCCTGTGACACAGGCGATTCCCTCTCCTGGGACACCCGACAGATGTTTTTC. The encoded protein is CACDTGDSLSWDTRQMFF.

As for this clone: A much bigger clone sits one base away, suggesting this may be a read error. There is no V gene call, and the J gene is TRDJ1; TRDD3, the table's D call, lacks a check against the DNA. The CDR3 totals 17 residues. The CDR3 DNA follows: TGTGCCTGTGACACCCTGGGGGACTCTCTTTACCCCGATAAACTCATCTTT. As protein: CACDTLGDSLYPDKLIF.

In regard to this clone: A much larger clone differs by one base, so this may be a read error. This rearrangement joins TRDV2 to TRDJ3; 7 bases align to TRDD3. This CDR3 contains 18 residues. Per the germline V gene, CDR1 is GEAIGNYY and CDR2 is EKD. CDR3 sequence (DNA): TGTGCCTGTGGCTTGGGATACCGGAGCTCCTGGGACGCCCGACAGATGTTTTTC. This translates into CACGLGYRSSWDARQMFF.

In this sample, this clone is medium-sized. The chain carries TRDV2 and TRDJ1; TRDD3 aligns across 11 bases. This CDR3 region has 19 residues. Trimming cost V 1 base and J 4 bases; bases outside gene matches: 16. Germline V gene data show CDR1 as GEAIGNYY and CDR2 as EKD. The CDR3: CACDTLRPGGYPGGDKLIF. The CDR3 region has the DNA TGTGCCTGTGACACTTTAAGGCCTGGGGGATACCCAGGGGGCGATAAACTCATCTTT.

This clone turned up a few times. Other DNA sequences from this sample encode an identical CDR3 as well. V usage is TRDV2 and J usage is TRDJ3; TRDD3 matches 11 bases. The CDR3 consists of 18 residues. V gave up 1 base and J gave up 1 base; unmatched junction bases: 2. CDR1 is GEAIGNYY and CDR2 is EKD in the germline V gene. The CDR3 is CACDTGGYGSWDTRQMFF. The CDR3 DNA is TGTGCCTGTGACACTGGGGGATACGGGTCCTGGGACACCCGACAGATGTTTTTC.

This clone was seen more than once but under ten times. The sample carries other DNA sequences with the same CDR3. V is TRDV2 and J is TRDJ3; no firm D call. V lost 0 bases to trimming and J lost 3 bases, with 11 bases between them. There are 17 residues in the CDR3. CDR1 and CDR2 from the germline V gene are GEAIGNYY and EKD. The CDR3 sequence: CACDTVMPLWDTRQMFF. The CDR3 nucleotides are TGTGCCTGTGACACCGTAATGCCTCTCTGGGACACCCGACAGATGTTTTTC.

A note on this clone: One end of the junction fails to match germline, which may point to a read error. The sample holds other DNA sequences that translate to the same CDR3. The chain employs TRDV1 and TRDJ1, with D hard to call. Per germline, CDR1 TSWWSYY and CDR2 QGS. This CDR3 comprises 15 residues. CDR3 protein: CALGAEVPTHDKLIF. Written as DNA, the CDR3 is TGTGCTCTTGGGGCAGAGGTACCGACGCACGATAAGCTCATCTTT.

By share of the sample, this clone is medium-sized. The genes are TRDV2 and TRDJ3, with D uncertain. Trimming cost V 0 bases and J 1 base, with 21 bases left between them. CDR3 length: 21 residues. Germline-derived CDR1 and CDR2 are GEAIGNYY and EKD. The CDR3 region has the DNA TGTGCCTGTGACACCCCCACTGTGGGAAGAAGAGGGTCCTGGGACACCCGACAGATGTTTTTC. Amino acids: CACDTPTVGRRGSWDTRQMFF.

The chain combines TRDV3 with TRDJ1, with 13 bases aligning to TRDD3. The J gene was missing in TCRdb and was found by matching the end of the DNA to germline. This CDR3 contains 20 residues. Germline V gene data show CDR1 as TVYSNPD and CDR2 as GDNSRS (reference sequence). After removal of 2 bases from V and 0 bases from J, the junction contained 18 bases not matched to a gene. CDR3 sequence (DNA): TGTGCCTTTTTTACCCGCCACCACACTGGGGGATACGCTCACACCGATAAACTCATCTTT. It yields the protein CAFFTRHHTGGYAHTDKLIF.

V is TRDV2 and J is TRDJ3; TRDD3 agrees at 13 bases. Since TCRdb gives no J gene, matching the DNA to germline was used here to assign it. V was pared by 2 bases and J by 0 bases, with 9 bases of the junction left unmatched. This CDR3 region has 21 residues. Looked up from germline, CDR1 is GEAIGNYY and CDR2 is EKD. The CDR3 DNA reads as TGTGCCTGTGACAAAGGACTGGGGGATACGGTAAGCTCCTGGGACACCCGACAGATGTTTTTC. Translation gives CACDKGLGDTVSSWDTRQMFF.

This clone was counted only a few times. Given a far larger clone just one base away, this is likely a sequencing read error. The V call is TRDV2, the J call TRDJ3; 9 bases are a match to TRDD3. CDR3 length equals 18 residues. V shed 2 bases, J shed 0 bases, and the junction held 4 bases outside the gene matches. From germline, CDR1 is GEAIGNYY and CDR2 EKD. The CDR3 sequence: CACDNTGGHSWDTRQMFF. In nucleotides, the CDR3 is TGTGCCTGTGACAATACTGGGGGACACTCCTGGGACACCCGACAGATGTTTTTC.

This clone was counted a few times. The chain links TRDV1 to TRDJ1, with 7 bases matching TRDD3. The CDR3 totals 17 residues. The V segment lost 0 bases and the J segment 0 bases; nucleotides outside the gene matches: 7. CDR1 and CDR2 from the germline V gene are TSWWSYY and QGS. The CDR3 is CALGELSGGSYTDKLIF. The CDR3 DNA reads TGTGCTCTTGGGGAACTGTCTGGGGGTTCGTACACCGATAAACTCATCTTT.

This clone turned up a few times. At one boundary the junction diverges from the germline segment, which might be a read error. The chain employs TRDV2 and TRDJ1; 9 nucleotides line up with TRDD3. The CDR3 loop spans 17 amino acids. The germline CDR1 and CDR2 sequences are GEAIGNYY and EKD. CDR3: CACDRLGDVRYTGKLIF. Here the CDR3 DNA reads TGTGCCTGTGACAGGCTGGGGGATGTCCGGTACACCGGTAAACTCATCTTT.

This clone turned up a few times. This may be a read error: a much more frequent sequence differs by one nucleotide. V gene TRDV2 combines with J gene TRDJ3, with 11 positions matching TRDD3. CDR3 length equals 19 residues. Germline CDR1 is GEAIGNYY and CDR2 is EKD. The CDR3, as DNA: TGTGCCTGTGACACCGTGGGGGATACGGGGTCCTGGGACACCCGACGGATGTTTTTC. Translated, it gives CACDTVGDTGSWDTRRMFF.

This clone was seen a handful of times. V gene TRDV2 combines with J gene TRDJ1, with 7 bases identical to TRDD3. The CDR3 length is 22 residues. CDR1 GEAIGNYY and CDR2 EKD come from the germline V gene. The V gene end was trimmed by 3 bases and the J gene end by 2 bases; junction bases not matched to a gene: 29. CDR3 sequence reads: CACDPLRGGGTRRTDRTDKLIF. The CDR3 bases are TGTGCCTGTGACCCCTTACGGGGTGGGGGAACACGCCGGACGGATCGGACCGATAAACTCATCTTT.

This clone was counted between two and nine times. A read error may explain this, as a much larger clone is one base away. V and J are TRDV2 and TRDJ1; 9 bases line up with TRDD3. CDR3 length equals 18 residues. Per the germline V gene, CDR1 is GEAIGNYY and CDR2 is EKD. CDR3 loop: CACDQLLGDPTYTDKPIF. In nucleotides, the CDR3 is TGTGCCTGTGACCAGTTACTGGGGGACCCTACCTACACCGATAAACCCATCTTT.

This clone appeared a few times. This specimen includes other DNA sequences encoding the same CDR3. The V and J genes are TRDV1 and TRDJ1; 9 bases align to TRDD3. The CDR3 has 19 amino acids. With V trimmed by 5 bases and J by 0 bases, 16 bases remained unmatched. Germline values: CDR1 TSWWSYY, CDR2 QGS. CDR3 nucleotides: TGTGCTCTTGGGACCTCCTTGTACTGGGGATACGCTGACACCGATAAACTCATCTTT. The encoded protein is CALGTSLYWGYADTDKLIF.

About this clone itself: This likely stems from a read error, as it lies one base from a far larger clone. V usage is TRDV2 and J usage is TRDJ3; TRDD3 might be the D (5 bases). This CDR3 is 13 amino acids long. Germline lookup yields CDR1 GEAIGNYY and CDR2 EKD. The CDR3, as DNA: TGTGCCTGTGACACCTGGGGCACCCGACAGATGTTTTTC. This translates into CACDTWGTRQMFF.

In its sample, this clone is medium-sized. The rearrangement uses TRDV2 and TRDJ3; 9 bases are shared with TRDD3. Germline-derived CDR1 and CDR2 are GEAIGNYY and EKD. The junction had 9 bases not matched to a gene; V was cut back by 0 bases and J by 1 base. CDR3 size: 20 residues. The CDR3 nucleotides read TGTGCCTGTGACACCGTTACTGGGGATACGGGTTCCTGGGACACCCGACAGATGTTTTTC. As protein: CACDTVTGDTGSWDTRQMFF.

This clone was found a few times. Sequence at one end of the junction differs from germline and may be a read error. This chain joins TRDV2 and TRDJ1; possibly TRDD1 for D (6 bases). Germline CDR1 reads GEAIGNYY; CDR2 reads EKD. The CDR3 extends over 17 amino acids. The CDR3 loop is CARDAVLVNRGTDKLIF. The CDR3 DNA reads TGTGCCCGTGACGCAGTACTGGTAAATAGGGGCACCGATAAACTCATCTTT.